This TCR beta chain appears in the sequencing data of a study of control samples from healthy donors and cancer patients. The CDR3 runs to 17 residues. The junction had 7 bases not matched to a gene; V was cut back by 3 bases and J by 3 bases. CDR1 is SGHTA, CDR2 FQGNSA, per germline. Assay: immunoSEQ multiplex PCR; the TCRdb copy retains only in-frame clones and omits some. Of under 80,000 clones in the sample, 84% were seen once. The chain employs TRBV7-2 and TRBJ2-1; 11 bases map to TRBD2. The origin of this receptor is a man aged 50-59 years in good health. The sequenced material came from blood. CDR3 region: CASSFPPSGRFYNEQFF. In nucleotides, the CDR3 is TGTGCCAGCAGCTTTCCTCCTAGCGGGAGGTTCTACAATGAGCAGTTCTTC.